This T cell receptor beta chain was sequenced for a study of CD8+CD57+ T cells in acquired aplastic anemia. Study-level background: The study obtained an average of about 3.2 ug of DNA from sorted CD4+ and CD8+ cells. Approximately 11 million reads, on average, were obtained for CD4+ cells from healthy donors.

This clonotype was recorded at least ten times. The antigen is undetermined. Study-level points and caveats: Significance was not reached for CD8+ Simpson's diversity between patients and controls. Shared by patients and controls, 25 to 35 CD8+ CDR3s were abundant in patients.

The CDR3 covers 14 residues. J gave up 2 bases and V 2 bases, and 3 bases lay outside the gene matches. Germline CDR1 and CDR2: MNHEY and SMNVEV (reference sequence). TCR beta VDJ and CDR3 were profiled, and genomic DNA was the template. TCRdb processed the reads anew with MiXCR; each CDR3 protein has one entry. Of around 180,000 distinct CDR3 sequences detected, 63% appear once; the ten largest clones hold about 48%. Sequences were obtained from sorted CD4+, CD8+, or CD8+CD57+ T cells (not recorded which) from PBMCs. This sequence was found in a human donor in good health. The chain joins TRBV27 to TRBJ2-7; 7 positions agree with TRBD1. The chain's CDR3 is CASSLQGVTYEQYF. CDR3 bases: TGTGCCAGCAGTTTACAGGGGGTGACCTACGAGCAGTACTTC.